This entry describes one T cell receptor beta chain. This entry comes from a study of blood T cell repertoires in COVID-19. Study details: Samples taken during acute and convalescent COVID-19 were collected in the United States, Italy and Spain. Sources were T cells, B-cell-depleted T cells, or PBMCs; the material itself was cDNA or gDNA.

Germline CDR1 is SGHVS and CDR2 is FNYEAQ. The V end lost 2 bases, the J end lost 6 bases, and 8 bases lay between the germline ends. CDR3 length: 13 residues. In the original processing: Amplification of reference gene primers provided the estimated nucleated cell counts. Repertoires were generated with immunoSEQ multiplex PCR, while TCRdb's copy carries only in-frame clones and drops some. The V and J calls and clone size were taken over from that table, and D and trimming were inferred from the DNA. The data show tens of thousands of clones, with approximately 90% seen just once and 12% held by the top ten.

This receptor was identified in a man aged 70 or older with active or convalescent COVID-19. V usage is TRBV7-6 and J usage is TRBJ2-1; D is possibly TRBD1 (5 bases). Sequenced sample: peripheral blood. This CDR3 reads CASSLPGPNEQFF. The CDR3 bases are TGTGCCAGCAGCTTACCAGGGCCCAATGAGCAGTTCTTC.